This TCR beta chain emerged from a study of metastatic and nonmetastatic thyroid tumors. Looking at the study overall: Where malignant and benign thyroid patients were concerned, repertoires were compared across blood and tumor or nodule tissue.

The germline CDR1 and CDR2 sequences are SGHAT and FQNNGV. Trimming removed 1 base from V and 0 bases from J; junction bases left unmatched: 3. The CDR3 runs to 16 residues. Each patient went into thyroid surgery without having received any treatment. This clone came up many times. Its antigen is unknown. The study, taken as a whole, reports: As reported, TCR beta diversity in blood and tumor was significantly higher in malignant thyroid tumors than in benign nodules.

Authors' methods: CDR3 was compared across clinicopathological groups, and the resulting differences were used to build a distant-metastasis classifier for papillary thyroid cancer. TCRdb re-analyzed the PCR reads through MiXCR. Clone size and V and J calls follow TCRdb, not the original study. The table shows 32,000 or so clones, with about 18% occurring only once. The J gene is TRBJ2-1, the V gene TRBV11-2, with 7 positions matching TRBD2. Sequences were obtained from blood. The TCR comes from a male donor with papillary thyroid cancer or a benign thyroid nodule (not recorded which). Some clones in this sample may be carry-over from other donors' samples. The CDR3 region has the DNA TGTGCCAGCAGCTTAGGTTCGGGGGGCTCCTACAATGAGCAGTTCTTC. Protein: CASSLGSGGSYNEQFF.